These T cell receptor beta chains were read from a single sample in a study of regulatory T cells in long-lasting Graves disease. From the multiplex PCR reads, TCRdb called clonotypes with MiXCR, one entry per CDR3 protein. The sample has 200,000 to 250,000 distinct CDR3 sequences, 20% to 25% seen once; the top ten hold roughly 13%. The sequenced sample was peripheral blood mononuclear cells (PBMCs), obtained at new diagnosis, from a patient treated with antithyroid drugs. These receptors were taken from a female donor with Graves disease. Both conserved end residues are part of each CDR3. A D gene is named only where the DNA matches it firmly. Where a row states a size, it is once, few, many or the class of an expanded clone; other rows omit it.

clone size: many; V gene: TRBV10-3; D gene: TRBD2; J gene: TRBJ2-1; CDR3 DNA: TGTGCCATCAGTGCAGCTAGCGGGTCCTACAATGAGCAGTTCTTC; CDR3 protein: CAISAASGSYNEQFF
clone size: many; V gene: TRBV5-1; D gene: .; J gene: TRBJ1-6; CDR3 DNA: TGCGCCAGCAGCGCCATGACAGGCGTAGAGTCACCCCTCCACTTT; CDR3 protein: CASSAMTGVESPLHF
clone size: .; V gene: TRBV12-3/TRBV12-4; D gene: TRBD1; J gene: TRBJ2-2; CDR3 DNA: TGTGCCAGCAGTTTAGGGACAGGGGGCACCACCGGGGAGCTGTTTTTT; CDR3 protein: CASSLGTGGTTGELFF
clone size: many; V gene: TRBV20-1; D gene: TRBD1; J gene: TRBJ1-2; CDR3 DNA: TGCAGTGCTCGGACAGGGACTATCTATCGCTACACCTTC; CDR3 protein: CSARTGTIYRYTF
clone size: many; V gene: TRBV20-1; D gene: .; J gene: TRBJ2-7; CDR3 DNA: TGCAGTGCTAGAGATCGGTCCGGGGGTGCCGAGCAGTACTTC; CDR3 protein: CSARDRSGGAEQYF
clone size: few; V gene: TRBV7-6; D gene: TRBD1; J gene: TRBJ2-5; CDR3 DNA: TGTGCCAGCAGCCGCCGCTCACAGGGGTTGCAAGAGACCCAGTACTTC; CDR3 protein: CASSRRSQGLQETQYF
clone size: many; V gene: TRBV6-2/TRBV6-3; D gene: .; J gene: TRBJ2-1; CDR3 DNA: TGTGCCAGCAGTTACGGACAGTACAATGAGCAGTTCTTC; CDR3 protein: CASSYGQYNEQFF
clone size: many; V gene: TRBV20-1; D gene: .; J gene: TRBJ1-1; CDR3 DNA: TGCAGTGCTAGAACCCGGGCAGCCTCGAACACTGAAGCTTTCTTT; CDR3 protein: CSARTRAASNTEAFF
clone size: .; V gene: TRBV29-1; D gene: .; J gene: TRBJ2-2; CDR3 DNA: TGCAGCGTTGAAGGGTGGGGGCAGGCCGGGACCGGGGAGCTGTTTTTT; CDR3 protein: CSVEGWGQAGTGELFF
clone size: .; V gene: TRBV10-1; D gene: TRBD1; J gene: TRBJ1-4; CDR3 DNA: TGCGCCAGCAACCGGGACAGGGGGCGGGCTAATGAAAAACTGTTTTTT; CDR3 protein: CASNRDRGRANEKLFF
clone size: many; V gene: TRBV5-6; D gene: TRBD1; J gene: TRBJ2-7; CDR3 DNA: TGTGCCAGCAGTAAAGGACAGGGGCGCTACGAGCAGTACTTC; CDR3 protein: CASSKGQGRYEQYF
clone size: many; V gene: TRBV5-4; D gene: .; J gene: TRBJ1-2; CDR3 DNA: TGTGCCAGCACCCAAAAAGATTATTTCTATGGCTACACCTTC; CDR3 protein: CASTQKDYFYGYTF
clone size: many; V gene: TRBV11-2; D gene: TRBD2; J gene: TRBJ2-1; CDR3 DNA: TGTGCCAGCAGCCACGGGACTAGCTTAGACAATGAGCAGTTCTTC; CDR3 protein: CASSHGTSLDNEQFF
clone size: few; V gene: TRBV4-1; D gene: TRBD1; J gene: TRBJ1-5; CDR3 DNA: TGCGCCAGCAGCCACCTTCCGGGACAGGGGTGGAAGCCCCAGCATTTT; CDR3 protein: CASSHLPGQGWKPQHF
clone size: .; V gene: TRBV20-1; D gene: TRBD2; J gene: TRBJ2-3; CDR3 DNA: TGCAGTGCTGAGACTAGCGGGGACCCTACTAGCGGGAGTACAGATACGCAGTATTTT; CDR3 protein: CSAETSGDPTSGSTDTQYF
clone size: many; V gene: TRBV20-1; D gene: TRBD2; J gene: TRBJ2-1; CDR3 DNA: TGCAGTGCTAGGGTGGCTAGCGGGCCTGACTACAATGAGCAGTTCTTC; CDR3 protein: CSARVASGPDYNEQFF
clone size: many; V gene: TRBV7-2; D gene: .; J gene: TRBJ2-7; CDR3 DNA: TGTGCCAGCAGCGCAGGGGCCGACGAGCAGTACTTC; CDR3 protein: CASSAGADEQYF
clone size: many; V gene: TRBV5-1; D gene: TRBD1; J gene: TRBJ2-3; CDR3 DNA: TGCGCCAGCAGCCCCGGGGACAGGGGGGGAGATACGCAGTATTTT; CDR3 protein: CASSPGDRGGDTQYF
clone size: few; V gene: TRBV19; D gene: .; J gene: TRBJ1-2; CDR3 DNA: TGTGCCAGTAGTATTAAGGGTGGGGCTGGCTACACCTTC; CDR3 protein: CASSIKGGAGYTF
clone size: .; V gene: TRBV12-3/TRBV12-4; D gene: .; J gene: TRBJ1-2; CDR3 DNA: TGTGCCAGCAGTTTGCCCGTCCAGAAACATGGCTACACCTTC; CDR3 protein: CASSLPVQKHGYTF
clone size: many; V gene: TRBV5-6; D gene: .; J gene: TRBJ2-3; CDR3 DNA: TGTGCCAGCGCCGCTGGGGGGGGCGCAGATACGCAGTATTTT; CDR3 protein: CASAAGGGADTQYF
clone size: .; V gene: TRBV5-6; D gene: .; J gene: TRBJ1-4; CDR3 DNA: TGTGCCAGCAGCAACGACAAGGGGATGGGAGAAAAACTGTTTTTT; CDR3 protein: CASSNDKGMGEKLFF
clone size: many; V gene: TRBV19; D gene: .; J gene: TRBJ1-6; CDR3 DNA: TGTGCCAGTAGTTCACCCGGCCCTGGGAGGAATTCACCCCTCCACTTT; CDR3 protein: CASSSPGPGRNSPLHF
clone size: many; V gene: TRBV5-5; D gene: .; J gene: TRBJ2-3; CDR3 DNA: TGTGCCAGCAGCTTGGGCGGACTTATGGATTCGGATACGCAGTATTTT; CDR3 protein: CASSLGGLMDSDTQYF
clone size: .; V gene: TRBV5-1; D gene: .; J gene: TRBJ2-5; CDR3 DNA: TGCGCCAGCAGCTTGGCCCCCTCGGGACCGGACCAAGAGACCCAGTACTTC; CDR3 protein: CASSLAPSGPDQETQYF
clone size: many; V gene: TRBV12-5; D gene: TRBD1; J gene: TRBJ2-3; CDR3 DNA: TGTGCTAGTGGCGGTTTGTGGCCTATCGTGACAGGGGGCCTCTTGGGGGATACGCAGTATTTT; CDR3 protein: CASGGLWPIVTGGLLGDTQYF
clone size: many; V gene: TRBV6-5; D gene: .; J gene: TRBJ2-3; CDR3 DNA: TGTGCCAGCAGTTACTACGGGGGCGGCACAGATACGCAGTATTTT; CDR3 protein: CASSYYGGGTDTQYF
clone size: many; V gene: TRBV7-2; D gene: TRBD1; J gene: TRBJ2-7; CDR3 DNA: TGTGCCAGCAGCAAATCCTCCGGACAGGGGCTAACCTACGAGCAGTACTTC; CDR3 protein: CASSKSSGQGLTYEQYF
clone size: many; V gene: TRBV7-2; D gene: .; J gene: TRBJ2-1; CDR3 DNA: TGTGCCAGCACCCCCTTCTTAAATGAGCAGTTCTTC; CDR3 protein: CASTPFLNEQFF
clone size: many; V gene: TRBV7-6; D gene: TRBD2; J gene: TRBJ2-1; CDR3 DNA: TGTGCCAGCAGCTTAGAGGGGCGGGAGTCTACGGACAATGAGCAGTTCTTC; CDR3 protein: CASSLEGRESTDNEQFF
clone size: .; V gene: TRBV9; D gene: .; J gene: TRBJ1-3; CDR3 DNA: TGTGCCAGCAGCGTAGCCGCACCCTACTCTGGAAACACCATATATTTT; CDR3 protein: CASSVAAPYSGNTIYF
clone size: many; V gene: TRBV20-1; D gene: TRBD2; J gene: TRBJ2-1; CDR3 DNA: TGCAGTGCTAGAGCTCCGGGACTAGCAGTGAATGAGCAGTTCTTC; CDR3 protein: CSARAPGLAVNEQFF
clone size: many; V gene: TRBV20-1; D gene: .; J gene: TRBJ1-2; CDR3 DNA: TGCAGTGCTAGAGGGGATGACAGCTCCTATGGCTACACCTTC; CDR3 protein: CSARGDDSSYGYTF
clone size: .; V gene: TRBV7-2; D gene: TRBD2; J gene: TRBJ2-5; CDR3 DNA: TGTGCCAGCAGTTTTACTAGCGGGGGTGGAGAGACCCAGTACTTC; CDR3 protein: CASSFTSGGGETQYF
clone size: .; V gene: TRBV10-2; D gene: TRBD1; J gene: TRBJ2-2; CDR3 DNA: TGCGCCAGCAGTGAGTCAGAGGGGGCTATTACCGGGGAGCTGTTTTTT; CDR3 protein: CASSESEGAITGELFF
clone size: .; V gene: TRBV7-9; D gene: .; J gene: TRBJ1-4; CDR3 DNA: TGTGCCAGCAGCTCCCGGACACGTAGTAATGAAAAACTGTTTTTT; CDR3 protein: CASSSRTRSNEKLFF
clone size: many; V gene: TRBV6-2/TRBV6-3; D gene: TRBD2; J gene: TRBJ2-1; CDR3 DNA: TGTGCCAGCAGTTACAGTCCCCCTAGCGGGAGTTACCCCTACAATGAGCAGTTCTTC; CDR3 protein: CASSYSPPSGSYPYNEQFF
clone size: .; V gene: TRBV9; D gene: .; J gene: TRBJ2-3; CDR3 DNA: TGTGCCAGCAGCGTGGGGGGCCTCGGTACAGATACGCAGTATTTT; CDR3 protein: CASSVGGLGTDTQYF